What follows are 20 T cell receptor beta chains derived from one specimen sequenced in a study of blood T cell repertoires in COVID-19 (dated by TCRdb to about 2020). Library preparation used the immunoSEQ multiplex PCR assay. TCRdb took this table from immuneACCESS and kept in-frame rearrangements with V and J called. Such tables lack part of the clones; where checked against another copy, unresolved V genes explain under half of the gap, and the rest is unexplained. The sample data list hundreds of thousands of clones, and just under 90% of these were observed just once. The ten most abundant clones make up over 0.2% of the sample. Specimen: peripheral blood. The receptors here all came from a woman in her late teens or twenties with acute or convalescent COVID-19.

The count of this clone is one. The J gene is TRBJ1-4, the V gene TRBV9, with D perhaps TRBD1 (6 bases). Deletions cut 2 bases from V and 8 bases from J, with 13 bases between. The germline V gene has CDR1 SGDLS and CDR2 YYNGEE. This CDR3 has 14 residues. The DNA for the CDR3 is TGTGCCAGCAGCGTGGACAGCCTTGGGGAAAAACTGTTTTTT. Translating gives CASSVDSLGEKLFF.

This sequence joins TRBV5-1 and TRBJ1-5, with D possibly being TRBD1 (5 bases). Trimming cost V 4 bases and J 2 bases, with 10 bases left between them. Germline loops: CDR1 SGHRS, CDR2 YFSETQ. This CDR3 has 14 amino acids. CDR3 in DNA: TGCGCCAGCAGCCCAGGGTCGGGCAATCAGCCCCAGCATTTT. Encoded protein: CASSPGSGNQPQHF.

This sequence joins TRBV6-1 and TRBJ2-3; TRBD2 agrees at 8 bases. Trimming removed 8 bases from V and 4 bases from J; junction bases left unmatched: 5. Germline-derived CDR1 and CDR2 are MNHNS and SASEGT. The CDR3 has 13 residues. CDR3 in DNA: TGTGCCAGCCACAGCGGGGGCCCAGATACGCAGTATTTT. It codes for CASHSGGPDTQYF.

The gene calls are TRBV4-3 and TRBJ1-4; 7 nucleotides agree with TRBD1. Losses at the gene ends were 0 bases for V and 8 bases for J; bases not matched to a gene: 9. The CDR3 sequence is 16 residues long. CDR1 is LGHNA and CDR2 is YSLEER in the germline V gene. CDR3 coding DNA: TGCGCCAGCAGCCAAGATGAGGGGGCGCTGGAGGAAAAACTGTTTTTT. This codes for CASSQDEGALEEKLFF.

Note on this clone: Other DNA sequences in the same sample also yield this CDR3. V usage is TRBV29-1 and J usage is TRBJ1-2; 9 nucleotides agree with TRBD1. CDR1 SQVTM and CDR2 ANQGSEA come from the germline V gene. The length of the CDR3 is 13 residues. Trimming at V came to 4 bases and at J to 2 bases, leaving 2 bases not matched to a gene. The CDR3 sequence is CSVVGQGNYGYTF. In DNA form, the CDR3 reads TGCAGCGTTGTAGGACAGGGGAACTATGGCTACACCTTC.

The sample holds one count of this clone. Other nucleotide sequences in the sample specify the same CDR3. The V and J genes are TRBV9 and TRBJ1-1, with 8 bases identical to TRBD1. Germline CDR1 reads SGDLS; CDR2 reads YYNGEE. V trimming: 0 bases; J trimming: 4 bases; junction bases outside the gene matches: 2. This CDR3 is built from 14 residues. CDR3 protein: CASSVEQGGTEAFF. CDR3 nucleotide sequence: TGTGCCAGCAGCGTAGAACAGGGGGGCACTGAAGCTTTCTTT. Together with reference TRBV9 and TRBJ1-1, the CDR3 gives the full variable domain: DSGVTQTPKHLITATGQRVTLRCSPRSGDLSVYWYQQSLDQGLQFLIQYYNGEERAKGNILERFSAQQFPDLHSELNLSSLELGDSALYFCASSVEQGGTEAFFGQGTRLTVV.

This clone was seen only once. This chain uses TRBV27 with TRBJ1-5; the D gene is possibly TRBD1 (5 bases). Trimming cost V 2 bases and J 4 bases, with 6 bases left between them. From germline, CDR1 is MNHEY and CDR2 SMNVEV (reference sequence). CDR3 length: 13 amino acids. The CDR3, as DNA: TGTGCCAGCAGTTTAAAGGGGAATCAGCCCCAGCATTTT. As protein: CASSLKGNQPQHF.

The gene calls are TRBV18 and TRBJ1-1, with TRBD1 matching over 11 bases. Germline-derived CDR1 and CDR2 are KGHSH and LQKENI. Trimming took 8 bases from V and 3 from J; bases not matched to a gene: 2. The CDR3 covers 13 residues. This CDR3 reads CASGQGADTEAFF. The CDR3 region has the DNA TGTGCCAGCGGACAGGGGGCGGACACTGAAGCTTTCTTT.

The chain joins TRBV9 to TRBJ1-3; D is undetermined. Germline V CDR1 and CDR2: SGDLS, YYNGEE. This CDR3 has 14 residues. V gave up 0 bases and J gave up 0 bases, with 4 bases separating them. CDR3 in DNA: TGTGCCAGCAGCGTAGCCCTCTCTGGAAACACCATATATTTT. It specifies CASSVALSGNTIYF.

In regard to this clone: Other nucleotide sequences in the sample specify the same CDR3. This chain uses TRBV5-1 with TRBJ1-6; D is ambiguous. The CDR3 is 15 amino acids. The germline V and J ends were trimmed by 1 base and 1 base, with 6 bases remaining between them. CDR1 and CDR2 (germline): SGHRS, YFSETQ. The CDR3 sequence is CASSLLESYNSPLHF. Here the CDR3 DNA reads TGCGCCAGCAGCTTGTTGGAGTCCTATAATTCACCCCTCCACTTT.

The chain has TRBV7-8 and TRBJ2-1, with 9 bases lining up with TRBD1. Per germline, CDR1 SGHVS and CDR2 FQNEAQ. Trimming at V came to 5 bases and at J to 7 bases, leaving 12 bases not matched to a gene. This CDR3 region has 16 residues. This CDR3 reads CASSPLDRGRRNEQFF. CDR3 sequence (DNA): TGTGCCAGCAGCCCCCTGGACAGGGGACGTCGGAATGAGCAGTTCTTC.

This clone turned up a few times. Within the sample, other DNA sequences also encode this same CDR3. V gene TRBV7-8 combines with J gene TRBJ1-1; 7 nucleotides line up with TRBD1. The germline V gene encodes CDR1 SGHVS and CDR2 FQNEAQ. This CDR3 contains 13 residues. V was clipped by 5 bases and J by 5 bases; unmatched bases: 5. CDR3 protein: CASSRQGWTEAFF. CDR3 sequence (DNA): TGTGCCAGCAGCCGACAGGGATGGACTGAAGCTTTCTTT.

The chain recombines TRBV6-2 or TRBV6-3 with TRBJ2-3; 12 bases agree with TRBD2. V dropped 4 bases and J dropped 4; count of bases not matched to a gene: 3. CDR3 length: 15 amino acids. In germline, CDR1 is MNHEY, CDR2 SVGEGT. CDR3 residues: CASSSSGGGADTQYF. CDR3 sequence (DNA): TGTGCCAGCAGTTCTAGCGGGGGGGGCGCAGATACGCAGTATTTT.

The chain combines TRBV2 with TRBJ2-1; the match to TRBD1 covers 7 bases. This CDR3 spans 16 amino acids. Germline CDR1 reads SNHLY; CDR2 reads FYNNEI. Unmatched junction bases numbered 12, after V lost 2 bases and J lost 8 bases. The CDR3: CASSEKGNRGTDEQFF. In DNA, the CDR3 is TGTGCCAGCAGTGAAAAGGGGAACAGGGGTACGGATGAGCAGTTCTTC.

The rearrangement joins TRBV19 to TRBJ2-7; 7 bases map to TRBD1. This CDR3 comprises 13 residues. J was trimmed by 2 bases and V by 6 bases; bases with no gene match: 4. CDR1 and CDR2 (germline): LNHDA, SQIVND (reference sequence). Written as DNA, the CDR3 is TGTGCCAGTAGGGACAGGCGAACCTACGAGCAGTACTTC. Protein: CASRDRRTYEQYF.

This clone has just one count. The chain combines TRBV27 with TRBJ2-3; D is unclear. CDR1 and CDR2 (germline): MNHEY, SMNVEV (reference sequence). V lost 1 base and J lost 6, with 14 bases in between. This CDR3 is built from 15 residues. CDR3 protein: CASSLYLSLLDTQYF. CDR3 DNA: TGTGCCAGCAGTTTATACTTATCATTGTTGGATACGCAGTATTTT.

This chain connects TRBV12-3 or TRBV12-4 to TRBJ1-1; D is perhaps TRBD1 (5 bases). The CDR3 contains 13 residues. Trimming removed 3 bases at V and 6 bases at J, with 11 bases between. The CDR3: CASSFQGPPEAFF. The CDR3, as DNA: TGTGCCAGCAGTTTCCAGGGCCCACCTGAAGCTTTCTTT.

The CDR3 coding sequence is TGTGCCAGCAGCCCGCCGAGCGGATCCCAGGAACTGTTTTTT. Protein sequence: CASSPPSGSQELFF. The chain carries TRBV7-9 and TRBJ1-4; D unresolved. V was trimmed by 5 bases and J by 12 bases, leaving 19 bases between them. CDR3 length equals 14 residues. Germline V gene data show CDR1 as SEHNR and CDR2 as FQNEAQ (reference sequence).

V usage is TRBV29-1 and J usage is TRBJ2-3; D might be TRBD1 (6 bases). Between the trimmed V and J ends, which lost 7 bases and 0 bases, there was a span of 8 bases. Germline values: CDR1 SQVTM, CDR2 ANQGSEA. CDR3 length: 12 residues. CDR3 amino acids: CSATGSTDTQYF. The CDR3 DNA sequence: TGCAGCGCAACAGGGAGCACAGATACGCAGTATTTT.

This clone has more than one count but fewer than ten. Other DNA sequences in this specimen translate into the identical CDR3. The rearrangement links TRBV24-1 to TRBJ1-3, with D possibly matching TRBD1 (6 bases). V was trimmed by 3 bases and J by 1 base, leaving 9 bases between them. In germline, CDR1 is KGHDR, CDR2 SFDVKD. The CDR3 extends over 15 amino acids. The chain's CDR3 is CATSDPRGSGNTIYF. The CDR3 nucleotides read TGTGCCACCAGTGATCCGAGGGGGTCTGGAAACACCATATATTTT.